What follows is one T cell receptor beta chain and its context. Its specificity is unknown. Synthetic analogs of TCR templates were spiked into every PCR. Generated by immunoSEQ multiplex PCR, the TCRdb table keeps only in-frame clones and is missing some. Among 15,000 to 20,000 clones listed, around 81% were seen once. Germline V gene lookup returns CDR1 MNHEY and CDR2 SMNVEV (reference sequence). This CDR3 spans 12 amino acids. The germline V and J ends were trimmed by 5 bases and 1 base, with 5 bases remaining between them. Time point meaning: peripheral blood 6 weeks after treatment start. These data come from a study of PD-L1 blockade in urothelial cancer. Study as a whole: Researchers looked at the blood 3 weeks (second dose) and 6 weeks after treatment began. Typically, measured as a median, blood samples had more than 110,000 T cells. The study, taken as a whole, reports: Below-median pretreatment blood TCR clonality was associated with improved progression-free and overall survival.

The chain carries TRBV27 and TRBJ2-5; D is unclear. The sample here was PBMCs, taken around atezolizumab (anti-PD-L1) treatment. This sequence was found in a man between 50 and 59 years old with urothelial cancer. DNA for the CDR3: TGTGCCAGCAGTACAGCCCAAGAGACCCAGTACTTC. It is translated as CASSTAQETQYF.